This entry features one T cell receptor (beta chain) sequence. Germline CDR1 is MDHEN and CDR2 is SYDVKM. The CDR3 is 19 amino acids. V was clipped by 5 bases and J by 4 bases; unmatched bases: 12. Measured with immunoSEQ multiplex PCR; TCRdb has only the in-frame clones, and not every one. Among 630,000 or so clones listed, over 75% were seen once. These data originate in a study of shared T cell receptors in the human thymus. The same sample was also used in a study of human thymus T cells. Per that paper: Donation came from healthy Finnish infants having corrective surgery for congenital heart defects. Related studies found that unrelated individuals share highly overlapping thymic repertoires.

The specimen was thymocytes. This chain joins TRBV28 and TRBJ2-2; TRBD2 aligns across 14 bases. The receptor's source is a boy in the first two years of life with a congenital heart defect. The DNA of the CDR3 is TGTGCCAGCAGTGCCATCACTACCGGGACTAGCGGGGGCACCGGGGAGCTGTTTTTT. Its translation is CASSAITTGTSGGTGELFF.